Shown below are 13 T cell receptor beta chains from a single sample sequenced in a study of blood T cell repertoires in COVID-19. Here immunoSEQ multiplex PCR was the method, and the copy in TCRdb shows in-frame clones only, minus some. Of 150,000 to 200,000 clones detected, just over 85% appear once; the ten largest clones hold approximately 9%. Sequences were obtained from PBMCs or T cells enriched from blood (not recorded which). Receptors were obtained from a woman under 30 who had recovered from COVID-19.

This clone was counted a single time. The chain has TRBV18 and TRBJ1-4; 10 bases fit TRBD1. The CDR3 totals 16 residues. Germline V lookup: CDR1 KGHSH, CDR2 LQKENI. V shed 2 bases and J 7 bases; nucleotides not matched to a gene: 7. CDR3 residues: CASSPTTGTGVEKLFF. CDR3 bases: TGTGCCAGCTCACCAACCACCGGGACAGGGGTTGAAAAACTGTTTTTT.

V is TRBV6-5 and J is TRBJ1-2; 7 nucleotides align to TRBD1. Germline V gene sequence: CDR1 MNHEY, CDR2 SVGAGI. The junction had 3 bases not matched to a gene; V was cut back by 0 bases and J by 2 bases. The CDR3 length is 15 residues. The CDR3, as DNA: TGTGCCAGCAGTTACTCGTCAGGGGGGAACTATGGCTACACCTTC. This gives the protein CASSYSSGGNYGYTF.

CDR3 coding DNA: TGTGCCAGCTCACCACCCTCGGGACATTCGGCCGGGGAGCTGTTTTTT. Residues: CASSPPSGHSAGELFF. This chain uses TRBV18 with TRBJ2-2, with D perhaps matching TRBD1 (6 bases). Germline V gene data show CDR1 as KGHSH and CDR2 as LQKENI. Trimming removed 0 bases at V and 6 bases at J, with 14 bases between. This CDR3 comprises 16 residues.

This sequence joins TRBV5-1 and TRBJ2-3, with no clear D. Trimming removed 4 bases from V and 2 bases from J, with 17 bases in between. The CDR3 is made up of 16 amino acids. The germline CDR1 and CDR2 sequences are SGHRS and YFSETQ. The CDR3 DNA is TGCGCCAGCAGCCCCGGAGAAACGAGCTCCACAGATACGCAGTATTTT. Translating it yields CASSPGETSSTDTQYF.

This clone was seen a single time. This rearrangement joins TRBV5-1 to TRBJ1-3, with 7 bases fitting TRBD1. Germline CDR1 SGHRS, CDR2 YFSETQ. The ends lost 3 bases at V and 4 bases at J; junction bases unmatched: 4. The CDR3 runs 14 residues. Written as DNA, the CDR3 is TGCGCCAGCAGCTCGACAGGGACCGGAAACACCATATATTTT. This gives the protein CASSSTGTGNTIYF.

V usage is TRBV28 and J usage is TRBJ1-2; no clear D gene. The CDR3 consists of 14 residues. Between the trimmed V and J ends, which lost 3 bases and 8 bases, there was a span of 16 bases. Germline V lookup: CDR1 MDHEN, CDR2 SYDVKM. The CDR3 nucleotides read TGTGCCAGCAGTTTGAGGGTTACCCCTATCGGCTACACCTTC. It encodes CASSLRVTPIGYTF.

The CDR3 sequence is CASSLGTGGNYGYTF. CDR3 DNA: TGTGCCAGCAGCTTAGGGACAGGGGGCAACTATGGCTACACCTTC. The V call is TRBV7-2, the J call TRBJ1-2, with TRBD1 matching 11 bases. The CDR3 loop spans 15 amino acids. CDR1 is SGHTA, CDR2 FQGNSA, per germline. Trimming at V came to 1 base and at J to 2 bases, leaving 0 bases not matched to a gene.

The rearrangement links TRBV5-1 to TRBJ2-3; possible D gene TRBD1, 5 bases. V was cut by 7 bases and J by 0 bases, with 15 bases left in between. The germline V gene has CDR1 SGHRS and CDR2 YFSETQ. The CDR3 is made up of 15 amino acids. The DNA of the CDR3 is TGCGCCAGCCGAATAAGGGGTGCTAGCACAGATACGCAGTATTTT. It yields the protein CASRIRGASTDTQYF.

The chain carries TRBV5-1 and TRBJ1-5; D possibly corresponds to TRBD1 (5 bases). Trimming left V 4 bases short and J 9 bases short, with 23 bases between. This CDR3 contains 16 residues. The germline V gene has CDR1 SGHRS and CDR2 YFSETQ. The CDR3 bases are TGCGCCAGCAGCCCGGGAGTAGGGGAGAAGATTTGGCCCCAGCATTTT. This translates into CASSPGVGEKIWPQHF.

This clone appeared a few times. The limits of the CDR3 on the DNA are not certain, so only TCRdb's listed CDR3 is given. The rearrangement links TRBV29-1 to TRBJ1-2; the D call of TRBD1 is as the table states it, not checked on the DNA. The CDR3 numbers 10 amino acids, ends counted. Germline CDR1 SQVTM, CDR2 ANQGSEA. CDR3 sequence: CSVAQGASTF.

This chain connects TRBV18 to TRBJ2-3; possibly TRBD1 for D (6 bases). The CDR3 runs 15 residues. V shed 3 bases and J shed 1 base, with 11 bases lying between them. Germline values: CDR1 KGHSH, CDR2 LQKENI. CDR3 amino acids: CASSPSGQRTDTQYF. CDR3 nucleotide sequence: TGTGCCAGCTCACCCTCAGGACAGCGCACAGATACGCAGTATTTT.

V usage is TRBV5-1 and J usage is TRBJ2-1; 7 nucleotides match TRBD2. The CDR3 runs 15 residues. J was trimmed by 8 bases and V by 0 bases; bases with no gene match: 8. Germline lookup yields CDR1 SGHRS and CDR2 YFSETQ. The CDR3 DNA reads TGCGCCAGCAGCTTGGGGACTAGTGTCTGGGATGAGCAGTTCTTC. Translation: CASSLGTSVWDEQFF.

This chain connects TRBV27 to TRBJ2-2; TRBD2 agrees at 7 bases. The CDR3 spans 15 residues. The germline V gene has CDR1 MNHEY and CDR2 SMNVEV (reference sequence). V gave up 10 bases and J gave up 3 bases; unmatched junction bases: 11. CDR3 sequence: CATQLGGGYTGELFF. As DNA, the CDR3 is TGTGCCACCCAACTTGGGGGGGGTTACACCGGGGAGCTGTTTTTT.